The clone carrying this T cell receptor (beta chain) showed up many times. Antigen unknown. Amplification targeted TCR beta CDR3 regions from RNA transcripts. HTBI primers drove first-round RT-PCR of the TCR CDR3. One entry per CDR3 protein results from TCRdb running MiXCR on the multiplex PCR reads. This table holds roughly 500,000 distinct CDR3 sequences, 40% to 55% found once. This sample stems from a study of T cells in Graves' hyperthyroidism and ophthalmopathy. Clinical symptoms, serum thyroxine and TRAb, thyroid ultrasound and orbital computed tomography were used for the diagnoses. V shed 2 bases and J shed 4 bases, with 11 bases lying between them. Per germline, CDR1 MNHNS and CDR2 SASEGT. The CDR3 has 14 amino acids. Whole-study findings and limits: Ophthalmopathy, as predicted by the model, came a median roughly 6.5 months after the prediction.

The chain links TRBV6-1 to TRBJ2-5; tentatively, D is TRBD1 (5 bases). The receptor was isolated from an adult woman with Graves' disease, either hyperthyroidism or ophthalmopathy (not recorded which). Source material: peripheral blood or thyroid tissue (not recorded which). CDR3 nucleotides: TGTGCCAGCAGTGAAAGGGCAGGGCGAGAGACCCAGTACTTC. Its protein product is CASSERAGRETQYF.